The clone carrying this TCR beta chain was detected a few times. The sample comes from a study of Ad26.COV2.S vaccination and SARS-CoV-2 variants. Study details: Donor participated within the Ad26.COV2.S arm of the COV1001 trial.

Germline lookup yields CDR1 ENHRY and CDR2 SYGVKD. V shed 5 bases, J shed 2 bases, and the junction held 4 bases outside the gene matches. This CDR3 is 16 amino acids long. Assay used: immunoSEQ multiplex PCR; TCRdb lists only in-frame clones, some missing. The sample lists 300,000 to 350,000 clones, 80% to 90% occurring once. The treatment was: about 20 received Ad26.COV2.S at low or high dose, single or two shots; roughly five received placebo; per-sample allocation not given. The study sampled participants on day 63 after the first vaccine or placebo injection. This sequence originates from a person between 18 and 60 years old who received the Ad26.COV2.S COVID-19 vaccine or a placebo. The specimen was peripheral blood, collected in a trial of Ad26.COV2.S vaccine versus placebo. The gene calls are TRBV10-3 and TRBJ2-6, with TRBD1 matching over 9 bases. The CDR3, as DNA: TGTGCCATCAGTTCGGGACAGGGTACTGGGGCCAACGTCCTGACTTTC. It specifies CAISSGQGTGANVLTF.